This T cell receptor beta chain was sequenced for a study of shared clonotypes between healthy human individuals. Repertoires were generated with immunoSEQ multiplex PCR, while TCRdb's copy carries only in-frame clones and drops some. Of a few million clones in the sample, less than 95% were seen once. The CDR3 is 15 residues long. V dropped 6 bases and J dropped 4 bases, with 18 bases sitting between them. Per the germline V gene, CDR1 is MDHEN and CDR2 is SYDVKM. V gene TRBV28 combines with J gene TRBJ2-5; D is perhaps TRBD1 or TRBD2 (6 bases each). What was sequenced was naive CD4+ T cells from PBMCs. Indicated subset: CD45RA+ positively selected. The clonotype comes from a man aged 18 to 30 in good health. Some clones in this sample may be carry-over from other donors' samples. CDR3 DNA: TGTGCCAGCAGAACACAGGGAGGAGTAGGAGAGACCCAGTACTTC. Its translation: CASRTQGGVGETQYF.